The clone carrying this T cell receptor beta chain has just a few counts. Its target is not known. Per-sample yields of isolated PBMCs were at least 6 million. This specimen belongs to a study of blood T cells in healthy people across ages. Germline loops: CDR1 SGHDT, CDR2 YYEEEE. Trimming took 3 bases from V and 5 from J; bases not matched to a gene: 15. This CDR3 contains 18 residues. Through a sample-barcoded 5' primer and a J-beta primer mix, a second PCR was run for about 6 to 12 cycles. Using its own MiXCR run on the 5' RACE reads, TCRdb lists one record per CDR3 protein. The table has around 780,000 distinct CDR3 sequences, roughly 24% seen once. Study-level results: CMV status of donors was unknown, possibly confounding expanded clonotype changes. The study regarded diversity estimates from one million T cells as underestimates.

These data also formed part of another study, on T cells of mothers and their children.

The V call is TRBV5-6, the J call TRBJ1-5; 9 nucleotides line up with TRBD1. The sample was blood. The sequence was collected from a boy younger than 18 in good health. The DNA for the CDR3 is TGTGCCAGCAGCTCAGGGACAGGGAGAAGCAGAGGGCATCAGCCCCAGCATTTT. Translating it yields CASSSGTGRSRGHQPQHF.